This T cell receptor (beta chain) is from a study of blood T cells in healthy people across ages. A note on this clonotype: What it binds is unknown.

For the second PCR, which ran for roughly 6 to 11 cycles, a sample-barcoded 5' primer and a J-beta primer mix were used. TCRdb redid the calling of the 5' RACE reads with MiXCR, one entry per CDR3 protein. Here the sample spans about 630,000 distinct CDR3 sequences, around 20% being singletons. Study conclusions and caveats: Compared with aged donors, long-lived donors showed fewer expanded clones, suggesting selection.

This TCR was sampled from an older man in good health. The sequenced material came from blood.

The CDR3 is CASSLASGSRTEAFF. In DNA form, the CDR3 reads TGTGCCAGCAGCTTAGCGTCGGGGAGTCGGACTGAAGCTTTCTTT. This chain uses TRBV7-8 with TRBJ1-1; D gene unclear. CDR3 length equals 15 residues. With 0 bases removed from V and 5 bases from J, the gap between germline ends came to 13 bases. Germline values: CDR1 SGHVS, CDR2 FQNEAQ.